This paragraph covers one T cell receptor (beta chain) sequence. This clonotype was seen many times. Its recognized antigen is unknown. Base qualities were left out, and no much larger clone turns up one base away. The sample is drawn from a study of esophageal squamous cell carcinoma tumors (dated by TCRdb to the early 2020s). Broadly, across the study: Principal component analysis with K-means clustering of immunohistochemical values for T-cell and checkpoint markers was used to divide patients into immuno relation high and low groups. The 9 to 11 cases yielded roughly 1.7 million total TCRalpha reads and about 1,300,000 total TCRbeta reads, and 31,954 and 34,876 of those reads, respectively, were unique. The purpose of the study was to evaluate TCR repertoire diversity and shared TCR repertoires of T cells in the tumor environment of esophageal squamous cell carcinoma. In Japan, roughly 53 patients with esophageal squamous cell carcinoma who were treated surgically made up the wider cohort, which included some 20 high and around 30 low immuno relation cases. TCR sequencing covered some ten patients: five randomly selected high immuno relation cases and five background-matched low immuno relation cases.

Per the germline V gene, SGHDT is the CDR1 and YYEEEE is the CDR2. The CDR3 covers 15 residues, taking in both the cysteine and the phenylalanine. Only the CDR3 region is kept as DNA, spanning 45 bases read in frame from base 1. The junction shows trimming of 4 bases on V and 6 bases on J, and the gene matches do not reach 9 bases of it. On the study overall, not on this receptor specifically: TCRalpha and TCRbeta chains were sequenced separately, so chain pairing and recognized antigens remained unknown. Only a few cases were included in the TCR repertoire analysis, and no investigation at the CDR3 clonotype level was performed. Given the large variation in the TCRalphabeta repertoire, shared V|J recombination candidates may have been selected by chance. The high immuno relation group had higher significant repertoire counts, although the two groups did not differ in total TCR repertoire counts. In about 30% of the 10 cases, a single TCRalpha VJ recombination dominated, and TCRalpha diversity seemed to be reduced. Roughly 28 TRAV|TRAJ and some 24 TRBV|TRBJ combinations, including TRAV13-1|TRAJ22 and TRBV7-9|TRBJ2-7, appeared to be shared among high immuno relation cases.

Patients who received neoadjuvant chemotherapy or who lacked clinical information were excluded from enrollment. The TCR-sequenced cases shown were male and had subtotal esophagectomy with 2- or 3-field lymphadenectomy. A Qiagen AllPrep kit was used to extract RNA from bulk tumor tissue sections, and T cells were not sorted. Until RNA extraction, small sections of tumor tissue removed at surgery were kept in RNAlater reagent at -80 degrees C. The method behind the library was 5' RACE. A PCR using KAPA HiFi with TCRalpha or TCRbeta constant-region primers and a P20EA primer was followed by a nested second PCR with CA2 or CB2. Amplification of TCR genes was performed by unbiased adaptor ligation RT-PCR, in which reverse transcription was carried out with Superscript III and a polyT18-containing BSL-18E primer. Following second-strand synthesis and blunting, the P10EA/P20EA adaptor was ligated to the 5' end of the cDNA, and NotI digestion was then performed. For both the first and second PCRs, approximately 21 cycles of 98 degrees C for 20 s, 65 degrees C for 30 s and 72 degrees C for 1 min were run. The Nextera XT Index kit v2 Set A was used to index the amplicons, which were pooled in equimolar amounts and quantified with a Qubit 2.0 Fluorometer. Sequencing used the Illumina MiSeq platform with 2x300 bp paired-end reads. In the authors' own workflow: V and J genes were assigned to reads on the basis of highest identity to IMGT reference sequences using Repertoire Genesis software ver.1.0. The CDR3 region was defined as running from Cys104 to Phe118 plus Gly119 and was then translated, while a unique sequence read was defined by a distinct combination of V, J and CDR3 amino acids. Shared V|J combinations were selected as significant in both a Fisher's exact test in edgeR and a Mann Whitney U test. After singletons were removed and 500 repertoire combinations were bootstrapped, the repertoire dissimilarity index was calculated with the R rdi package. The raw public data were reprocessed by TCRdb itself: fastp quality trimming at Q25, MiXCR clonotype calling, in-frame beta chains only. Rows are unified per CDR3 protein, each entry keeping the most common DNA and genes. TCRdb's processing, not the authors' own work, is the source of the V and J calls. The sample table lists over 5,000 distinct CDR3 sequences, around a fifth of them with a count of one. The ten largest clones represent less than 40% of the sample.

Material for sequencing was tumor tissue. The rearranged chain carries TRBV5-6 and TRBJ2-1; TRBD2 aligns with 8 central bases. This TCR came from a man aged 50-85 years with esophageal squamous cell carcinoma. The DNA sequence follows: TGTGCCAGCAGCCCGAGGGCGGCGGGGGGCAATGAGCAGTTCTTC. Translated, it gives CASSPRAAGGNEQFF.